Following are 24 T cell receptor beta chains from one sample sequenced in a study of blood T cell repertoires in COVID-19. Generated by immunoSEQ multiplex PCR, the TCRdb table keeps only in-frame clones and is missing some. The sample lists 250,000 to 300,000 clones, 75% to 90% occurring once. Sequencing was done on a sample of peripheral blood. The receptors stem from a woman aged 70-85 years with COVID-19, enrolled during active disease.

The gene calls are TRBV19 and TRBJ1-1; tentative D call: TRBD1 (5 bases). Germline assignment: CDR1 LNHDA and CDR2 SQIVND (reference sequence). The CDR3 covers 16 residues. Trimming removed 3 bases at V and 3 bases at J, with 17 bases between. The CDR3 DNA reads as TGTGCCAGTAGTATCCTCGGGAGGGGTACGGACACTGAAGCTTTCTTT. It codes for CASSILGRGTDTEAFF.

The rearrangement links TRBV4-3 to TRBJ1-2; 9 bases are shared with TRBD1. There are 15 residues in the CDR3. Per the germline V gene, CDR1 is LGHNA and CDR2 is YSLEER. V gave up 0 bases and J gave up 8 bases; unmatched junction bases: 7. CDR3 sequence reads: CASSQDLTGGQGYTF. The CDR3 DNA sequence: TGCGCCAGCAGCCAAGACCTTACAGGGGGCCAAGGCTACACCTTC.

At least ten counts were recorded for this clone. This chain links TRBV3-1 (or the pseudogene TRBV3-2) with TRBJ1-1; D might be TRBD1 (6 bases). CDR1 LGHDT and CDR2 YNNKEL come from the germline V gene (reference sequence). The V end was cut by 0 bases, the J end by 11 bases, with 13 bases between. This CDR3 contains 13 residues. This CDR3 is CASSQERGWGAFF. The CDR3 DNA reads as TGTGCCAGCAGCCAAGAAAGGGGGTGGGGCGCTTTCTTT.

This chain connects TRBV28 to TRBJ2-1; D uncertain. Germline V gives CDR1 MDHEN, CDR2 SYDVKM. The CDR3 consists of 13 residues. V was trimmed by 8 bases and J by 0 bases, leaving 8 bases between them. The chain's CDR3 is CASLDSSYNEQFF. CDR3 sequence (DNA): TGTGCCAGCCTTGATAGCTCCTACAATGAGCAGTTCTTC. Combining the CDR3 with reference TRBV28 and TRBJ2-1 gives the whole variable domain DVKVTQSSRYLVKRTGEKVFLECVQDMDHENMFWYRQDPGLGLRLIYFSYDVKMKEKGDIPEGYSVSREKKERFSLILESASTNQTSMYLCASLDSSYNEQFFGPGTRLTVL.

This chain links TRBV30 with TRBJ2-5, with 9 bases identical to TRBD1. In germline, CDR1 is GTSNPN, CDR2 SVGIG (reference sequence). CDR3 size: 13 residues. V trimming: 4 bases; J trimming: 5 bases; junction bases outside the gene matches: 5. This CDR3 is CAWTDRGGETQYF. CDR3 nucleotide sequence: TGTGCCTGGACGGACAGGGGAGGGGAGACCCAGTACTTC.

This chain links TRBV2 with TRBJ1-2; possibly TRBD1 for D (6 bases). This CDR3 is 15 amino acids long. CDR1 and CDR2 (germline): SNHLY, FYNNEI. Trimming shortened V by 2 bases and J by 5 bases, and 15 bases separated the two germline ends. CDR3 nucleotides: TGTGCCAGCAGTGAATCATTTGGGCAGGGGTATGGCTACACCTTC. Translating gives CASSESFGQGYGYTF.

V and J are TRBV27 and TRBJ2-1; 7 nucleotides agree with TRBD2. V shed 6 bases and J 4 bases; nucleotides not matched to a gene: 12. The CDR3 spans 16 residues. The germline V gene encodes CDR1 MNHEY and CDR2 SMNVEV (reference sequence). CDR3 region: CASRPEVASGYNEQFF. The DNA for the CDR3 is TGTGCCAGCAGGCCAGAGGTGGCTAGCGGATACAATGAGCAGTTCTTC.

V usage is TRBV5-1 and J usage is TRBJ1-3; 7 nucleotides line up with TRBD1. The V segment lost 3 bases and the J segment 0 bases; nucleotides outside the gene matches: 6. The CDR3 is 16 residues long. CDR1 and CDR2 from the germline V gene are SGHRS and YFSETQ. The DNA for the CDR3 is TGCGCCAGCAGCTCGGAAGGGACAGCCTCTGGAAACACCATATATTTT. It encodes CASSSEGTASGNTIYF.

CDR3 region: CASSVQGSITYEQYF. In DNA form, the CDR3 reads TGTGCCAGCAGCGTACAGGGATCAATTACCTACGAGCAGTACTTC. The rearrangement joins TRBV9 to TRBJ2-7; tentative D call: TRBD1 (5 bases). Trimming left V 1 base short and J 2 bases short, with 13 bases between. Germline CDR1 reads SGDLS; CDR2 reads YYNGEE. The CDR3 contains 15 residues.

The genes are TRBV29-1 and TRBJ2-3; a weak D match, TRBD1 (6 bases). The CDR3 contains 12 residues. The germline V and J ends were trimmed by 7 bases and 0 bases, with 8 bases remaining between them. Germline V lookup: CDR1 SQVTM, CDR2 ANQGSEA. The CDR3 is CSAQGSTDTQYF. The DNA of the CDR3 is TGCAGCGCGCAGGGGAGCACAGATACGCAGTATTTT.

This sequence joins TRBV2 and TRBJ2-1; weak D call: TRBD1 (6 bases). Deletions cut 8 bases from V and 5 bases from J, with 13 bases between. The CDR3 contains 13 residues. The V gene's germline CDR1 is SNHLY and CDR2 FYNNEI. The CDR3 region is CASFQDSHNEQFF. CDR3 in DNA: TGTGCCAGCTTTCAGGACAGCCACAATGAGCAGTTCTTC.

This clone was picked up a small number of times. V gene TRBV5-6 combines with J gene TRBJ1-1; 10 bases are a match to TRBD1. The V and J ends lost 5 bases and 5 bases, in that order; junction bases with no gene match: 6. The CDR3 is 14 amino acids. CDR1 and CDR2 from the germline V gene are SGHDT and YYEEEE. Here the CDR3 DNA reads TGTGCCAGCAGGCGACAGGGGGCGAGTACTGAAGCTTTCTTT. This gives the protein CASRRQGASTEAFF.

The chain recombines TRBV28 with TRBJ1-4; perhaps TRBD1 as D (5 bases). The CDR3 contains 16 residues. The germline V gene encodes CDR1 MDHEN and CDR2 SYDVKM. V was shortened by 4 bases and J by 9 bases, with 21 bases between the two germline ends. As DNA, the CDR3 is TGTGCCAGCAGTTCACAAGTTAGGGCAGGGATTAAAAAACTGTTTTTT. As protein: CASSSQVRAGIKKLFF.

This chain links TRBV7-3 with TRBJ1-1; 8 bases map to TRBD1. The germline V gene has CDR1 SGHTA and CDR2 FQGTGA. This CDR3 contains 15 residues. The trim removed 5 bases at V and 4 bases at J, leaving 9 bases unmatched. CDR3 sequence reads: CASSQGQGFSTEAFF. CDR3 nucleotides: TGTGCCAGCAGCCAAGGACAGGGTTTCAGCACTGAAGCTTTCTTT.

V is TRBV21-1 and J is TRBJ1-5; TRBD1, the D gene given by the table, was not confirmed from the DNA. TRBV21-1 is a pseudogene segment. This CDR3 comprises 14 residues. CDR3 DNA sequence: TGTGCCAGCAGAACTCAGGGATTTGAGCAGCCCCAGCATTTT. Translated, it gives CASRTQGFEQPQHF.

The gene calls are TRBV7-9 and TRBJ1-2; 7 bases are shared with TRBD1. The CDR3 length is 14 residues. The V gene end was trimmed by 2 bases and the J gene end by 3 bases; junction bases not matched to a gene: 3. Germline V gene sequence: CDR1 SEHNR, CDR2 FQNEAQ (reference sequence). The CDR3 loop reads CASSLKGADYGYTF. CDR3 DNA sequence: TGTGCCAGCAGCTTAAAGGGGGCAGACTATGGCTACACCTTC.

The CDR3 loop reads CASSLQSNEKLFF. DNA for the CDR3: TGTGCCAGCAGTCTTCAGTCTAATGAAAAACTGTTTTTT. The rearrangement uses TRBV12-3 or TRBV12-4 and TRBJ1-4; no clear D gene. The V end lost 5 bases, the J end lost 3 bases, and 7 bases lay between the germline ends. The CDR3 spans 13 residues.

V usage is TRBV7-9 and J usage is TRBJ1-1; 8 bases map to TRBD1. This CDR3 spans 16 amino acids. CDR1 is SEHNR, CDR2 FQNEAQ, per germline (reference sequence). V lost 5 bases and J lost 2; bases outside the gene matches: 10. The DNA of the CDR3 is TGTGCCAGCAGCCTCTTTCTGACAGGGGAAAACACTGAAGCTTTCTTT. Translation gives CASSLFLTGENTEAFF.

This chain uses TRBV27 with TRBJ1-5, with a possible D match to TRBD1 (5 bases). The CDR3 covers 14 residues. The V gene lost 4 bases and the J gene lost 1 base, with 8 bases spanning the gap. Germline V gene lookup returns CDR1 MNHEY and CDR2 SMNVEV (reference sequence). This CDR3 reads CASSYQGSNQPQHF. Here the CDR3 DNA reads TGTGCCAGCAGTTACCAGGGCAGCAATCAGCCCCAGCATTTT.

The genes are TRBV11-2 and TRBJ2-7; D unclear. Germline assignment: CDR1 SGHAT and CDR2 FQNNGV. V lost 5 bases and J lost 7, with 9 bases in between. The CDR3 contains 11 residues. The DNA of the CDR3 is TGTGCCAGCAGCCCACTGGTGGAGCAGTACTTC. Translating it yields CASSPLVEQYF.

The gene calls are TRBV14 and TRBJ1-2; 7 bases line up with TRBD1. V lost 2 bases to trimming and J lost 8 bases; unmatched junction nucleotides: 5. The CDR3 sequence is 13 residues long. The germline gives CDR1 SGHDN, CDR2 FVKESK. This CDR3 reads CASSQTQGRGYTF. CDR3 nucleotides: TGTGCCAGCAGCCAAACACAGGGGAGGGGCTACACCTTC. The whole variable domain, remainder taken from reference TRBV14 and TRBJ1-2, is EAGVTQFPSHSVIEKGQTVTLRCDPISGHDNLYWYRRVMGKEIKFLLHFVKESKQDESGMPNNRFLAERTGGTYSTLKVQPAELEDSGVYFCASSQTQGRGYTFGSGTRLTVV.

CDR3 nucleotides: TGCGCCAGCAGCTTGGCGAGTACCCTCGAGCAGTACTTC. This translates into CASSLASTLEQYF. The V call is TRBV5-1, the J call TRBJ2-7; D is unresolved. V was clipped by 0 bases and J by 6 bases, with 10 bases between them. This CDR3 is 13 amino acids long. Germline CDR1 and CDR2: SGHRS and YFSETQ.

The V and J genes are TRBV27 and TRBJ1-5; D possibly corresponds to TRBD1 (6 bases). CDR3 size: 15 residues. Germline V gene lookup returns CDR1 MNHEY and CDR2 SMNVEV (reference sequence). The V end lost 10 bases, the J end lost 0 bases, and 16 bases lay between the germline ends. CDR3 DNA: TGTGCCACCAGATCCGGACAGCTTAGCAATCAGCCCCAGCATTTT. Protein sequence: CATRSGQLSNQPQHF.

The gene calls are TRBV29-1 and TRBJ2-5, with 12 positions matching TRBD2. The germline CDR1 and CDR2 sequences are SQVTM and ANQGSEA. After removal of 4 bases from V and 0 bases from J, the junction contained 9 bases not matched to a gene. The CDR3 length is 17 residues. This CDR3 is CSVGRLAGVGYQETQYF. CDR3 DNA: TGCAGCGTTGGTAGACTAGCGGGAGTTGGGTACCAAGAGACCCAGTACTTC.